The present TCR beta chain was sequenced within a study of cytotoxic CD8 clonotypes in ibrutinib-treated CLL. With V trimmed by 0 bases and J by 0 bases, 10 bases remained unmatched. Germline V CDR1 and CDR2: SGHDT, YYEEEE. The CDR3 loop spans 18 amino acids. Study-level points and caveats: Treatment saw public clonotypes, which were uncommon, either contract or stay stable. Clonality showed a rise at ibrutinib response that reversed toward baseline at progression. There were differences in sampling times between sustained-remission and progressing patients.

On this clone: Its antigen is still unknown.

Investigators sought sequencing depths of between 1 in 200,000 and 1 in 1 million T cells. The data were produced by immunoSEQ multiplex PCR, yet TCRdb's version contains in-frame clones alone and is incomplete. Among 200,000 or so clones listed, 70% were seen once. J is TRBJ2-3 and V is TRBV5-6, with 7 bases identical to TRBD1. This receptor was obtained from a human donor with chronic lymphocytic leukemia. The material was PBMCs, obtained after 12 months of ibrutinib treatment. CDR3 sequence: CASSLVDRRMASTDTQYF. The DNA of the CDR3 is TGTGCCAGCAGCTTGGTGGACAGGAGAATGGCTAGCACAGATACGCAGTATTTT.